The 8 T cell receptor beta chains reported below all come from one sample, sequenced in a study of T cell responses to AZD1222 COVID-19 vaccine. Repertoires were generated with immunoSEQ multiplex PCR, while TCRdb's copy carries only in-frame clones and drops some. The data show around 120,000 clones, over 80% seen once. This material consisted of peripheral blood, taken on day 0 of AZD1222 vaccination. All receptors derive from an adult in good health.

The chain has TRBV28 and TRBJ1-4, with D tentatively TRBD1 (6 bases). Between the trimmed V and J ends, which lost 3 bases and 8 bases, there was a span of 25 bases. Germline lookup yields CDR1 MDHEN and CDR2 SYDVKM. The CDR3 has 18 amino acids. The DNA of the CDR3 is TGTGCCAGCAGTTTGAGTGGTGTAGGGGGTACGGTTCGGGAAAAACTGTTTTTT. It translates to CASSLSGVGGTVREKLFF.

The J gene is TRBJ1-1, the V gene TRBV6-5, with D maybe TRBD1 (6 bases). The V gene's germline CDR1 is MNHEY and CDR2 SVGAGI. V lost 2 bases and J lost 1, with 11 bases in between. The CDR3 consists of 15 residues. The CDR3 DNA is TGTGCCAGCAGTTACCGGACAGACTGGAACACTGAAGCTTTCTTT. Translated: CASSYRTDWNTEAFF.

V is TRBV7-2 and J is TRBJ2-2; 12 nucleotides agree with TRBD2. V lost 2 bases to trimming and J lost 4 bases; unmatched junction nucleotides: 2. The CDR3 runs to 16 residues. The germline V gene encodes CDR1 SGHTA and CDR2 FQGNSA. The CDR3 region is CASSLLTSGGTGELFF. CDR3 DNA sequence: TGTGCCAGCAGCTTATTGACTAGCGGGGGCACCGGGGAGCTGTTTTTT.

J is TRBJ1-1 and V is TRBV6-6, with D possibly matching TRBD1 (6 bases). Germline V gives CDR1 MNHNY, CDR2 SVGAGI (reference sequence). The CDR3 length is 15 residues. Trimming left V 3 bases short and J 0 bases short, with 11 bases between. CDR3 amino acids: CASSYVGTLNTEAFF. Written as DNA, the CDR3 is TGTGCCAGCAGTTATGTGGGGACATTGAACACTGAAGCTTTCTTT.

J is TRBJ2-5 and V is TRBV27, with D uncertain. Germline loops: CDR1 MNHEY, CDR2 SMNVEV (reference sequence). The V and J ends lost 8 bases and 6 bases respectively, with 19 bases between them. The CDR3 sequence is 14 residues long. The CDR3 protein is CASWTLGPVKTQYF. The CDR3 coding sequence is TGTGCCAGCTGGACCCTTGGACCTGTGAAGACCCAGTACTTC.

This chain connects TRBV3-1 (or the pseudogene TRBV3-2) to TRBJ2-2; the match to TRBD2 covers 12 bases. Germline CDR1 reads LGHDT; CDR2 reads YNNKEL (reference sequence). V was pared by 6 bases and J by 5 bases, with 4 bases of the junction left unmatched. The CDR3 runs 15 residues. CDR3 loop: CASRPGLAGTGELFF. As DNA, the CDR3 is TGTGCCAGCAGGCCGGGACTAGCGGGTACCGGGGAGCTGTTTTTT.

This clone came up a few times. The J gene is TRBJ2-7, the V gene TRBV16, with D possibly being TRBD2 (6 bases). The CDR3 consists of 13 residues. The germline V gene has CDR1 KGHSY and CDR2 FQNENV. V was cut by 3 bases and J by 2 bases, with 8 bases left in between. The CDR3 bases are TGTGCCAGCAGCCAGGGACTGCCCTACGAGCAGTACTTC. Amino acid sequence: CASSQGLPYEQYF.

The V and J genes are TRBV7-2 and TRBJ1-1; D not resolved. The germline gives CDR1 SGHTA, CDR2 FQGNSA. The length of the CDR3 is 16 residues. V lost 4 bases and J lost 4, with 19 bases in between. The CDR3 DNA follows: TGTGCCAGCAGCTACCGGGGAGTCGGAATGGGCACTGAAGCTTTCTTT. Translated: CASSYRGVGMGTEAFF.